This T cell receptor beta chain came from a study of PD-L1 blockade in urothelial cancer. The germline V and J ends were trimmed by 4 bases and 9 bases, with 12 bases remaining between them. Per germline, CDR1 SGHNT and CDR2 YYREEE (reference sequence). The CDR3 spans 12 residues. Each patient supplied 1 to 8 pretreatment and on-treatment samples. Produced via immunoSEQ multiplex PCR; TCRdb's table is partial and in-frame only. The repertoire consists of tens of thousands of clones, with more than 80% occurring once and the leading ten covering around 8%. The origin of this receptor is a man between 70 and 80 years old with urothelial cancer. The specimen comprised PBMCs, sampled around atezolizumab (anti-PD-L1) treatment. The rearrangement links TRBV5-4 to TRBJ2-3, with D tentatively TRBD2 (6 bases). The CDR3 loop is CASSTGRATQYF. The CDR3, as DNA: TGTGCCAGCAGCACCGGGAGAGCCACGCAGTATTTT.